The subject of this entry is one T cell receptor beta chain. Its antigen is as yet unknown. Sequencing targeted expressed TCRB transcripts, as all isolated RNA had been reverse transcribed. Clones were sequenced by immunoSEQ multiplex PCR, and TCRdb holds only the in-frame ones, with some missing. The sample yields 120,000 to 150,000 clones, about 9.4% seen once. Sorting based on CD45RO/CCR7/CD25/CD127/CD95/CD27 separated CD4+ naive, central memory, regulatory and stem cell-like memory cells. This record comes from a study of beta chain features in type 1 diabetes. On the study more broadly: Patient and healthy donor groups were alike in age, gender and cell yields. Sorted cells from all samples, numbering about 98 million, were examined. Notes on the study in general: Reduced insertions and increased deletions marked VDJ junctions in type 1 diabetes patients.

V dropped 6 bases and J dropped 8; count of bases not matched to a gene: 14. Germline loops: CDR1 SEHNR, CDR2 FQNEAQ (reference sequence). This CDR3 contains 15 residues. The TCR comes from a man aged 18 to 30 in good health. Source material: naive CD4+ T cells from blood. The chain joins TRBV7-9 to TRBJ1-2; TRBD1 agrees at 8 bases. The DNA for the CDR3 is TGTGCCAGCAGTCGAATGCAGGGGGCCAGCGGGGGCTACACCTTC. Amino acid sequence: CASSRMQGASGGYTF.